These 18 T cell receptor beta chains were all obtained from the same sample, sequenced in a study of OX40 agonist ivuxolimab in advanced cancers. Measured with immunoSEQ multiplex PCR; TCRdb has only the in-frame clones, and not every one. Here the sample spans fewer than 95,000 clones, 84% being singletons. The sequencing used CD4+ or CD8+ T cells sorted from blood, collected in a trial of the OX40 agonist ivuxolimab. Receptor source: an adult with an advanced solid tumor such as melanoma, head and neck, liver or kidney cancer.

This chain links TRBV5-8 with TRBJ2-7; possible D gene TRBD1, 7 bases. Germline V CDR1 and CDR2: SGHTS, YDEGEE. The CDR3 spans 13 residues. Trimming took off 0 bases at V and 7 bases at J, with 11 bases between the two ends. In nucleotides, the CDR3 is TGTGCCAGCAGCTTGGGTCCAGGGGGGGAGCAGTACGTC. Its protein is CASSLGPGGEQYV.

This clone was seen just once. Here the CDR3 reads CASSLQGATDTQYF. DNA of the CDR3: TGTGCCAGCAGTTTACAGGGGGCAACAGATACGCAGTATTTT. The V and J genes are TRBV11-2 and TRBJ2-3; TRBD1 matches at 9 bases. Germline V lookup: CDR1 SGHAT, CDR2 FQNNGV. After removal of 6 bases from V and 3 bases from J, the junction contained 4 bases not matched to a gene. This CDR3 has 14 residues. The full variable domain, with the rest looked up from reference TRBV11-2 and TRBJ2-3, is EAGVAQSPRYKIIEKRQSVAFWCNPISGHATLYWYQQILGQGPKLLIQFQNNGVVDDSQLPKDRFSAERLKGVDSTLKIQPAKLEDSAVYLCASSLQGATDTQYFGPGTRLTVL.

The chain combines TRBV7-9 with TRBJ1-5; D might be TRBD1 (5 bases). This CDR3 is built from 13 residues. From germline, CDR1 is SEHNR and CDR2 FQNEAQ (reference sequence). Trimming cost V 5 bases and J 4 bases, with 9 bases left between them. The CDR3 DNA reads as TGTGCCAGCAGCAAAGACAGAAATCAGCCCCAGCATTTT. Residues: CASSKDRNQPQHF.

CDR3: CASSLSGIAGTYEQYF. CDR3 sequence (DNA): TGTGCCAGCAGTTTATCGGGGATAGCGGGAACCTACGAGCAGTACTTC. The chain links TRBV27 to TRBJ2-7; 8 nucleotides match TRBD2. Germline CDR1 reads MNHEY; CDR2 reads SMNVEV (reference sequence). This CDR3 region has 16 residues. The J segment lost 2 bases and the V segment lost 0 bases, leaving 6 bases of the junction unmatched.

V is TRBV6-5 and J is TRBJ2-1; unclear D gene. Germline CDR1 is MNHEY and CDR2 is SVGAGI. The CDR3 contains 15 residues. Trimming removed 7 bases at V and 0 bases at J, with 13 bases between. For the CDR3, the DNA is TGTGCCAGCAACGCGGAGATAAGCTCCTACAATGAGCAGTTCTTC. Translating it yields CASNAEISSYNEQFF.

The chain is built from TRBV6-1 and TRBJ2-7, with a possible D match to TRBD1 (8 bases). CDR1 is MNHNS, CDR2 SASEGT, per germline. V was cut by 6 bases and J by 1 base, with 16 bases left in between. The CDR3 contains 15 residues. This chain's CDR3 is CASSNRGGLSYEQYV. CDR3 in DNA: TGTGCCAGCAGCAACAGGGGGGGATTGTCCTACGAGCAGTACGTC.

This chain links TRBV6-5 with TRBJ1-5; D ambiguous. Trimming shortened V by 7 bases and J by 0 bases, and 13 bases separated the two germline ends. The CDR3 sequence is 15 residues long. Germline V gene data show CDR1 as MNHEY and CDR2 as SVGAGI. The CDR3 here is CASTPDGYSNQPQHF. The CDR3 DNA reads TGTGCCAGCACCCCAGACGGGTATAGCAATCAGCCCCAGCATTTT.

The rearrangement joins TRBV19 to TRBJ2-2; D is perhaps TRBD1 (5 bases). This CDR3 contains 13 residues. The V gene's germline CDR1 is LNHDA and CDR2 SQIVND (reference sequence). V was shortened by 6 bases and J by 7 bases, with 12 bases between the two germline ends. This chain's CDR3 is CASSLGVGGELFF. The CDR3 DNA follows: TGTGCCAGTAGCCTAGGGGTTGGCGGGGAGCTGTTTTTT.

The V call is TRBV28, the J call TRBJ2-7, with D maybe TRBD1 (6 bases). V was clipped by 4 bases and J by 4 bases, with 8 bases between them. This CDR3 comprises 12 residues. Germline CDR1 MDHEN, CDR2 SYDVKM. The CDR3 here is CASSWTAYEQYF. The CDR3, as DNA: TGTGCCAGCAGTTGGACAGCTTACGAGCAGTACTTC.

This chain uses TRBV14 with TRBJ2-1; D gene unclear. V dropped 4 bases and J dropped 2 bases, with 6 bases sitting between them. The CDR3 runs to 13 residues. CDR1 is SGHDN, CDR2 FVKESK, per germline. In nucleotides, the CDR3 is TGTGCCAGCAGCCTTCCACCCTACAATGAGCAGTTCTTC. Residues: CASSLPPYNEQFF. Full variable domain (rest looked up from reference TRBV14 and TRBJ2-1): EAGVTQFPSHSVIEKGQTVTLRCDPISGHDNLYWYRRVMGKEIKFLLHFVKESKQDESGMPNNRFLAERTGGTYSTLKVQPAELEDSGVYFCASSLPPYNEQFFGPGTRLTVL.

The chain recombines TRBV5-4 with TRBJ1-2; D remains ambiguous. Trimming removed 0 bases from V and 2 bases from J, with 5 bases in between. In germline, CDR1 is SGHNT, CDR2 YYREEE (reference sequence). The CDR3 contains 13 residues. As DNA, the CDR3 is TGTGCCAGCAGCTTGGACAGCAACTATGGCTACACCTTC. This sequence encodes CASSLDSNYGYTF.

The CDR3 loop reads CASSFGLAGGNEQFF. DNA for the CDR3: TGTGCCAGCAGCTTTGGACTAGCGGGAGGCAATGAGCAGTTCTTC. The chain joins TRBV7-3 to TRBJ2-1, with 14 nucleotides matching TRBD2. With V trimmed by 3 bases and J by 6 bases, 1 base remained unmatched. CDR3 size: 15 residues. The germline V gene encodes CDR1 SGHTA and CDR2 FQGTGA.

The J gene is TRBJ2-1, the V gene TRBV11-2, with 8 bases aligning to TRBD2. V lost 5 bases, J lost 3 bases, and 9 bases stayed unmatched. This CDR3 region has 16 residues. Germline values: CDR1 SGHAT, CDR2 FQNNGV. CDR3 nucleotides: TGTGCCAGCAGCCCCTATACGGGGGGGTTCTACAATGAGCAGTTCTTC. This codes for CASSPYTGGFYNEQFF.

The gene calls are TRBV7-8 and TRBJ1-1, with D possibly TRBD1 on 5 matching bases. V lost 5 bases and J 1 base, leaving 11 bases between the germline ends. CDR3 length: 14 amino acids. Germline CDR1 is SGHVS and CDR2 is FQNEAQ. CDR3: CASSAGLGNTEAFF. The CDR3 region has the DNA TGTGCCAGCAGCGCAGGGTTGGGGAACACTGAAGCTTTCTTT.

The chain is built from TRBV7-8 and TRBJ1-3; 10 positions agree with TRBD1. Germline-derived CDR1 and CDR2 are SGHVS and FQNEAQ. This CDR3 spans 17 amino acids. The junction had 9 bases not matched to a gene; V was cut back by 4 bases and J by 3 bases. The DNA of the CDR3 is TGTGCCAGCAGCTCAACCTGGGACAGGGGCTTTGGAAACACCATATATTTT. Translation: CASSSTWDRGFGNTIYF. The variable domain in full, completed from reference TRBV7-8 and TRBJ1-3, reads GAGVSQSPRYKVAKRGQDVALRCDPISGHVSLFWYQQALGQGPEFLTYFQNEAQLDKSGLPSDRFFAERPEGSVSTLKIQRTQQEDSAVYLCASSSTWDRGFGNTIYFGEGSWLTVV.

This chain connects TRBV9 to TRBJ2-4; TRBD1 matches at 7 bases. V dropped 3 bases and J dropped 0; count of bases not matched to a gene: 3. Per the germline V gene, CDR1 is SGDLS and CDR2 is YYNGEE. This CDR3 has 15 residues. This CDR3 reads CASSATGVAKNIQYF. In DNA, the CDR3 is TGTGCCAGCAGCGCAACAGGGGTAGCCAAAAACATTCAGTACTTC.

For the CDR3, the DNA is TGTGCCAGCAGTACAGGGTCTGAGCAGTACTTC. It is translated as CASSTGSEQYF. V is TRBV6-5 and J is TRBJ2-7; possible D gene TRBD1, 6 bases. The CDR3 length is 11 residues. Trimming removed 5 bases from V and 7 bases from J, with 9 bases in between. Germline assignment: CDR1 MNHEY and CDR2 SVGAGI.

V is TRBV29-1 and J is TRBJ2-4; no reliable D call. The germline gives CDR1 SQVTM, CDR2 ANQGSEA. The CDR3 runs 15 residues. Trimming cost V 0 bases and J 0 bases, with 9 bases left between them. CDR3 in DNA: TGCAGCGTTGAAGATTACACTTTAGCCAAAAACATTCAGTACTTC. It translates to CSVEDYTLAKNIQYF.